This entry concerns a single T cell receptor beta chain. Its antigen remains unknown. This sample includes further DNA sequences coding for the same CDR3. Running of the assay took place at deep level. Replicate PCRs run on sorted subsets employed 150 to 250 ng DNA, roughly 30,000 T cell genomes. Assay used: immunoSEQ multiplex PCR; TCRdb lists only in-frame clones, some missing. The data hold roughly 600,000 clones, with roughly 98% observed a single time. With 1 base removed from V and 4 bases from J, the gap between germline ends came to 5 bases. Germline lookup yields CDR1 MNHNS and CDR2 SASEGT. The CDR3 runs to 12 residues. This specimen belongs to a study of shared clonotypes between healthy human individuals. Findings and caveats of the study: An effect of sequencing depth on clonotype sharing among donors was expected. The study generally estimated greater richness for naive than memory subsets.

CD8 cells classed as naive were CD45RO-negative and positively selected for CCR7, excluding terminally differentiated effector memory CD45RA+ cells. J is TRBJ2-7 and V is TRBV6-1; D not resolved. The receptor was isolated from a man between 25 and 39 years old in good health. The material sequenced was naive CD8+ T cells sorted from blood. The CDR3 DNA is TGTGCCAGCAGTGAAGTGGGGTACGAGCAGTACTTC. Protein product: CASSEVGYEQYF.